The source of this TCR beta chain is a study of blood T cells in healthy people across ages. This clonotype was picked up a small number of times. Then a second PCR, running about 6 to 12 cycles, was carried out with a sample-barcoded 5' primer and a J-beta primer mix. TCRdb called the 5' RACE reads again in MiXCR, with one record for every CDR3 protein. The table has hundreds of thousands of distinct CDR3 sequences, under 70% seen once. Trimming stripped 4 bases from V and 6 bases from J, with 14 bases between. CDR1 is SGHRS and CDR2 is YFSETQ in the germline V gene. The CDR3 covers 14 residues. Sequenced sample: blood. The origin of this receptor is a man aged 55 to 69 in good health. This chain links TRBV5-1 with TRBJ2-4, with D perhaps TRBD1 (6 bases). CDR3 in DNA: TGCGCCAGCAGCCCCGTACAGGGAAGAAACATTCAGTACTTC. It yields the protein CASSPVQGRNIQYF.